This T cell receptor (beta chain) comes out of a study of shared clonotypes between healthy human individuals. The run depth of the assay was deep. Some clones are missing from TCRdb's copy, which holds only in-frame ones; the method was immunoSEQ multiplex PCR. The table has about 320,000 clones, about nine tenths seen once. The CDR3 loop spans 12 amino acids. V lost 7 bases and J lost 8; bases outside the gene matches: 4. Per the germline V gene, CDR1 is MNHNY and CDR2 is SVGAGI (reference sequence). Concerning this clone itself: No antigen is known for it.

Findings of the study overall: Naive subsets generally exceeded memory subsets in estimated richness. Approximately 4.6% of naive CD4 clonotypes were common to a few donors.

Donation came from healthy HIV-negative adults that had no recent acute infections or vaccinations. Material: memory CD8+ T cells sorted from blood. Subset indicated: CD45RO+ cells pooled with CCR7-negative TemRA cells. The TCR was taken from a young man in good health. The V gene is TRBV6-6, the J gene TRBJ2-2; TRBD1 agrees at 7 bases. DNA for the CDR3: TGTGCCAGCATCACAGGGGCTGGGGAGCTGTTTTTT. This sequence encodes CASITGAGELFF.